This TCR beta chain was found in a study of T cell repertoires in cytomegalovirus infection (dated by TCRdb to the late 2010s). Study-wide context: The peptide stimulations were aimed at well-studied HLA-B-restricted epitopes as well as recently identified HLA-C-restricted CMV epitopes, whose presentation resists viral immunomodulation. Donor HLA type was relevant to the analysis, because carriage of CMV infection together with the matching HLA type was indicated by public TCR beta signatures. The full study reports these points: In both this cohort and an independent cohort of 350 to 400 donors, the cumulative frequency of public TCR beta family members distinguished carriers of CMV infection plus the relevant HLA type. In the ex vivo response, HLA-C-restricted CMV-specific TCR beta clonotypes were dominant, and in two of eight donors the single most frequent clonotype came from this HLA-C-restricted group.

There are a few counts of this clonotype. Its binding antigen is unknown. Base qualities were left out, and no much larger clone turns up one base away. In the paper's terms, the treatment or condition label means: in vitro stimulation with specific CMV peptide epitopes to enrich CMV-specific T cells. Sequencing took place on an Illumina HiSeq 1500. Using fastp trimming at Q25 and MiXCR clonotype assembly, TCRdb reanalyzed the public sequencing data and kept in-frame beta chains. CDR3 protein sequences are deduplicated, and each keeps its most common genes and DNA. This sample gives over 250,000 distinct CDR3 sequences in total; 22% of them show up just once. In total, the top ten clones hold approximately 19% of the sample. From the cysteine through the phenylalanine, the CDR3 covers 16 amino acids. Left in the record is the CDR3 DNA by itself, 48 bases read in frame from the first base. Looking up the germline V gene yields CDR1 SGHTA and CDR2 FQGNSA. Trimming costs V 1 base and J 4 bases, and their ends lie 16 bases apart.

This chain joins TRBV7-2 to TRBJ1-2; perhaps TRBD1 is the D gene, with 5 bases matching. The TCR was taken from a human donor in good health (CMV status not recorded). Some clones in this sample may be carry-over from other donors' samples. The sequencing used cultured PBMCs, collected from culture after CMV antigen stimulation. CDR3 protein: CASSLEVQTASYGYTF. Here is the DNA: TGTGCCAGCAGCTTAGAGGTCCAGACAGCCTCCTATGGCTACACCTTC.